These T cell receptor beta chains were read from a single sample in a study of human T cells and chemical hapten exposure. TCRdb used MiXCR to reprocess the 5' RACE reads, holding one entry per CDR3 protein. The table lists 70,000 to 85,000 distinct CDR3 sequences, approximately 15% of them singletons. These receptors all stem from a female donor in good health. Each CDR3 is given with its conserved first and last residue.

V gene	J gene	CDR3 protein
TRBV29-1	TRBJ1-1	CSAAGVTTEAFF
TRBV12-3/TRBV12-4	TRBJ2-1	CASRGTSGGYYNEQFF
TRBV4-1	TRBJ1-5	CASSQAGLRGNQPQHF
TRBV6-1	TRBJ1-5	CASSERVGQPQHF
TRBV5-6	TRBJ2-7	CASSLEQGVNEQYF
TRBV7-9	TRBJ2-5	CASSLTSGGAETQYF
TRBV4-1	TRBJ1-1	CASSHQGLGTEAFF
TRBV20-1	TRBJ2-7	CSAPDQALTYEQYF
TRBV20-1	TRBJ2-7	CSALNTGGSSYEQYF
TRBV5-1	TRBJ2-5	CASSTGTIEETQYF
TRBV19	TRBJ1-3	CASSIKVDAGNTIYF
TRBV4-1	TRBJ1-4	CASSQDFVRGRKLFF
TRBV20-1	TRBJ2-5	CSASLLAGSGETQYF
TRBV6-5	TRBJ1-1	CASSYGQGRGVNTEAFF
TRBV29-1	TRBJ2-3	CSVERASTDTQYF
TRBV6-5	TRBJ2-1	CASSPKVAGGYNEQFF
TRBV6-1	TRBJ1-1	CASSGGTIPATEAFF
TRBV20-1	TRBJ1-6	CSARSVRRNSPLHF
TRBV28	TRBJ2-7	CASSPLTGRDYEQYF
TRBV10-3	TRBJ2-3	CAIAAATDTQYF
TRBV2	TRBJ1-1	CASRKQGGRTEAFF
TRBV2	TRBJ1-1	CASTTGAENTEAFF
TRBV13	TRBJ1-6	CASSLRRDRATSPLHF
TRBV5-5	TRBJ2-1	CASSSQGTGEQFF
TRBV7-2	TRBJ1-2	CASSLVGKNYGYTF
TRBV4-3	TRBJ2-3	CASSQRVQGSDTQYF